This T cell receptor (beta chain) was profiled in a study of T cells after yellow fever vaccination. Study information: Fractions with few cells were prepared using SMART-Seq v4 Ultra Low Input. Whole-study findings and limits: Within FACS-sorted repertoires, abundant clonotypes contaminating from the bulk population could be present.

In its sample, this clonotype was seen many times. Antigen specificity is unknown. A single record per CDR3 protein comes from TCRdb applying MiXCR to the 5' RACE reads. In the table there are about 320,000 distinct CDR3 sequences, approximately 4.3% of which are singletons. This sequence was found in a man between 18 and 29 years old who received the YFV17D yellow fever vaccine. The sequenced sample was PBMCs, obtained 15 days after the yellow fever booster vaccination.

DNA of the CDR3: TGTGCCAGCAGTTTGAAGCGGGGGAGCACAGATACGCAGTATTTT. It codes for CASSLKRGSTDTQYF. The V and J genes are TRBV27 and TRBJ2-3; 8 positions match TRBD2. The V gene end was trimmed by 3 bases and the J gene end by 0 bases; junction bases not matched to a gene: 2. This CDR3 has 15 amino acids. In germline, CDR1 is MNHEY, CDR2 SMNVEV (reference sequence).